These T cell receptor beta chains were read from a single sample in a study of blood T cell repertoires in COVID-19. The table came from immunoSEQ multiplex PCR; TCRdb's copy has only in-frame clones and leaves some out. Of some 510,000 clones listed, roughly 90% are singletons. Source material: PBMCs or T cells enriched from blood (not recorded which). These receptors all stem from a woman in her thirties or forties who had recovered from COVID-19. Each CDR3 is given with its conserved first and last residue. The order of the fields is clone size, D gene, V gene, J gene, CDR3 protein, CDR3 DNA. The D gene is left open where the match is weak. The listing skips clone size in some rows; elsewhere it reads once, few, many or a size class.

NA	NA	TRBV18	TRBJ2-3	CASSAGTGTDTQYF	TGTGCCAGCTCGGCGGGGACGGGAACAGATACGCAGTATTTT
NA	NA	TRBV11-3	TRBJ1-6	CASSSVSVGSPLHF	TGTGCCAGCAGCTCCGTTTCGGTCGGGTCGCCCCTCCACTTT
few	NA	TRBV6-5	TRBJ2-1	CASSGGLHRSDEQFF	TGTGCCAGCAGCGGCGGACTCCACCGTTCCGATGAGCAGTTCTTC
once	NA	TRBV11-3	TRBJ1-1	CASSPTPAGRGGDTEAFF	TGTGCCAGCAGCCCAACCCCCGCGGGCCGAGGCGGGGACACTGAAGCTTTCTTT
once	NA	TRBV10-3	TRBJ1-2	CAISESTGQGWYGYTF	TGTGCCATCAGTGAGTCGACGGGGCAGGGGTGGTATGGCTACACCTTC
few	TRBD1	TRBV5-1	TRBJ1-1	CASSTWTGVDTEAFF	TGCGCCAGCAGCACGTGGACAGGGGTGGACACTGAAGCTTTCTTT
NA	NA	TRBV27	TRBJ1-1	CASRVRTDFNTEAFF	TGTGCCAGCAGAGTTCGGACAGATTTCAACACTGAAGCTTTCTTT
NA	NA	TRBV5-8	TRBJ1-1	CASSWGEGTGYTEAFF	TGTGCCAGCAGCTGGGGGGAAGGGACGGGATACACTGAAGCTTTCTTT
NA	TRBD2	TRBV7-9	TRBJ2-2	CASSIPGLARITGELFF	TGTGCCAGCAGCATCCCCGGACTAGCACGAATCACCGGGGAGCTGTTTTTT
NA	NA	TRBV29-1	TRBJ2-7	CSVRPRSSYEQYF	TGCAGCGTGCGACCGAGGAGCTCCTACGAGCAGTACTTC
NA	TRBD2	TRBV4-3	TRBJ2-1	CASSQDGRYNEQFF	TGCGCCAGCAGCCAAGACGGGAGGTACAATGAGCAGTTCTTC
NA	TRBD2	TRBV7-9	TRBJ2-7	CASSPERSGGSSYEQYF	TGTGCCAGCAGCCCTGAACGGTCGGGAGGGAGCTCCTACGAGCAGTACTTC
NA	NA	TRBV9	TRBJ2-1	CASSPRGTSYNEQFF	TGTGCCAGCAGCCCCCGGGGGACCTCCTACAATGAGCAGTTCTTC
few	TRBD1	TRBV5-1	TRBJ1-6	CASSLRQGMNSPLHF	TGCGCCAGCAGCCTCCGACAGGGGATGAATTCACCCCTCCACTTT
NA	NA	TRBV19	TRBJ1-2	CASSIGTAGWGYTF	TGTGCCAGTAGTATAGGGACAGCAGGTTGGGGCTACACCTTC
NA	NA	TRBV5-6	TRBJ2-2	CASSYASVNTGELFF	TGTGCCAGCAGCTACGCTAGCGTGAACACCGGGGAGCTGTTTTTT
NA	TRBD2	TRBV7-6	TRBJ2-7	CASSFGLAGVKPHCEQYF	TGTGCCAGCAGCTTTGGGCTAGCGGGAGTAAAGCCCCACTGCGAGCAGTACTTC
NA	NA	TRBV5-4	TRBJ2-2	CASSLGGAPNTGELFF	TGTGCCAGCAGCTTGGGGGGAGCACCAAACACCGGGGAGCTGTTTTTT
NA	NA	TRBV25-1	TRBJ1-6	CASSESSHTYNSPLHF	TGTGCCAGCAGTGAATCTTCGCACACGTATAATTCACCCCTCCACTTT
once	NA	TRBV5-4	TRBJ2-5	CASSLMGRGETQYF	TGTGCCAGCAGCTTGATGGGGAGAGGGGAGACCCAGTACTTC
NA	NA	TRBV9	TRBJ2-3	CASSVEGALTQYF	TGTGCCAGCAGCGTAGAAGGGGCCCTTACGCAGTATTTT
NA	NA	TRBV2	TRBJ1-3	CASRDRTAGNTIYF	TGTGCCAGCAGGGACCGGACAGCTGGAAACACCATATATTTT
NA	NA	TRBV27	TRBJ1-5	CASSLWASRVVNQPQHF	TGTGCCAGCAGTTTATGGGCCTCCAGGGTTGTGAATCAGCCCCAGCATTTT
NA	NA	TRBV5-1	TRBJ1-2	CASSLDGYGYTF	TGCGCCAGCAGCTTGGACGGGTATGGCTACACCTTC
NA	NA	TRBV5-8	TRBJ2-7	CASSLDFYEQYF	TGTGCCAGCAGCTTGGACTTCTACGAGCAGTACTTC
NA	NA	TRBV3-1/TRBV3-2	TRBJ2-1	CASSQGRANYNEQFF	TGTGCCAGCAGCCAAGGAAGAGCTAATTACAATGAGCAGTTCTTC
NA	TRBD2	TRBV29-1	TRBJ2-7	CSAGGGLPYEQYF	TGCAGCGCTGGGGGAGGGCTTCCCTACGAGCAGTACTTC
NA	TRBD1	TRBV7-6	TRBJ1-3	CASSLGTGGNTIYF	TGTGCCAGCAGCTTAGGGACAGGGGGAAACACCATATATTTT
NA	NA	TRBV6-5	TRBJ1-1	CASRDRNTEAFF	TGTGCCAGCAGGGACAGGAACACTGAAGCTTTCTTT